This T cell receptor (beta chain) was obtained from a study of blood T cell repertoires in COVID-19. Study summary: From T cells, B-cell-depleted T cells, or PBMCs came the material, which was cDNA or gDNA.

TCRdb keeps only in-frame clones here, not all; method: immunoSEQ multiplex PCR. In the table there are about 250,000 clones, 65% to 90% of which are singletons. Recovered participants had two consecutive negative NP/OP PCR tests, healthcare professional clearance, or symptom resolution. This clonotype originated in a man in his forties who had recovered from COVID-19. The sample consisted of PBMCs or T cells enriched from blood (not recorded which).

CDR3 sequence: CASSFKLGRDSQTEAFF. DNA for the CDR3: TGTGCCAGCAGCTTTAAGTTGGGACGGGACAGCCAAACTGAAGCTTTCTTT. The rearrangement uses TRBV7-3 and TRBJ1-1, with 7 nucleotides matching TRBD1. J lost 5 bases, V lost 3 bases, and 15 bases had no gene match. Germline CDR1 reads SGHTA; CDR2 reads FQGTGA. This CDR3 comprises 17 residues.